Listed below are T cell receptor beta chains from one sample, sequenced in a study of blood T cell repertoires in COVID-19. Data came from immunoSEQ multiplex PCR; TCRdb stores just in-frame clones and leaves some out. The sample lists approximately 31,000 clones; roughly 90% were seen once. Sequenced sample: peripheral blood. Source of these receptors: a man aged 55 to 70 with active COVID-19. Each CDR3 is given without its conserved first and last residue. The order of the fields is V gene, J gene, CDR3 length, D gene, CDR3 protein. D genes are given only for firm matches.

V gene: TRBV5-1
J gene: TRBJ2-3
CDR3 length: 15
D gene: TRBD2
CDR3 protein: ASSTRTSGGATDTQY

V gene: TRBV2
J gene: TRBJ1-4
CDR3 length: 10
D gene: TRBD1
CDR3 protein: ASRTGNEKLF

V gene: TRBV7-2
J gene: TRBJ1-1
CDR3 length: 11
D gene: -
CDR3 protein: ASSRQENTEAF

V gene: TRBV4-2
J gene: TRBJ2-4
CDR3 length: 18
D gene: TRBD2
CDR3 protein: ASSRFTTSGGPRAKNIQY

V gene: TRBV4-1
J gene: TRBJ1-3
CDR3 length: 12
D gene: -
CDR3 protein: ASSQAWAGNTIY

V gene: TRBV19
J gene: TRBJ2-1
CDR3 length: 14
D gene: TRBD1
CDR3 protein: ASSIEAGQGDNEQF

V gene: TRBV5-1
J gene: TRBJ2-7
CDR3 length: 13
D gene: TRBD1
CDR3 protein: ASSLTGTGSYEQY

V gene: TRBV4-3
J gene: TRBJ2-1
CDR3 length: 13
D gene: TRBD1
CDR3 protein: ASSQGQGRTYEQF

V gene: TRBV5-8
J gene: TRBJ1-6
CDR3 length: 14
D gene: TRBD1
CDR3 protein: ASSPPGTATFSPLH

V gene: TRBV2
J gene: TRBJ1-5
CDR3 length: 14
D gene: TRBD1
CDR3 protein: ASRNDRGTSNQPQH

V gene: TRBV6-6
J gene: TRBJ2-2
CDR3 length: 16
D gene: TRBD2
CDR3 protein: ASSRPPLGGGDTGELF

V gene: TRBV1
J gene: TRBJ2-1
CDR3 length: 15
D gene: -
CDR3 protein: TSSQENTGLDAIEQF

V gene: TRBV30
J gene: TRBJ1-6
CDR3 length: 12
D gene: -
CDR3 protein: AWGRSSYNSPLH

V gene: TRBV7-9
J gene: TRBJ2-7
CDR3 length: 11
D gene: -
CDR3 protein: ASSFTPRYEQY

V gene: TRBV7-9
J gene: TRBJ1-2
CDR3 length: 12
D gene: TRBD1
CDR3 protein: ASSSGQGVHGYT

V gene: TRBV19
J gene: TRBJ1-2
CDR3 length: 12
D gene: -
CDR3 protein: ASSIVQGDYGYT

V gene: TRBV18
J gene: TRBJ2-7
CDR3 length: 13
D gene: -
CDR3 protein: ASSPPNSRSYEQY

V gene: TRBV7-2
J gene: TRBJ1-5
CDR3 length: 14
D gene: TRBD1
CDR3 protein: ASSWGTGRIHQPQH

V gene: TRBV10-3
J gene: TRBJ1-2
CDR3 length: 15
D gene: -
CDR3 protein: AISESKGGTTNYGYT

V gene: TRBV28
J gene: TRBJ1-5
CDR3 length: 12
D gene: -
CDR3 protein: ASSFGGGSQPQH

V gene: TRBV28
J gene: TRBJ1-4
CDR3 length: 12
D gene: -
CDR3 protein: ASSSGTTNEKLF

V gene: TRBV29-1
J gene: TRBJ2-3
CDR3 length: 10
D gene: -
CDR3 protein: SVVTATDTQY

V gene: TRBV19
J gene: TRBJ2-3
CDR3 length: 14
D gene: -
CDR3 protein: ASSPRRRGSTDTQY

V gene: TRBV9
J gene: TRBJ2-5
CDR3 length: 12
D gene: TRBD1
CDR3 protein: ASSGQGAGETQY

V gene: TRBV29-1
J gene: TRBJ1-2
CDR3 length: 13
D gene: TRBD1
CDR3 protein: SVPRQGSVNYGYT

V gene: TRBV28
J gene: TRBJ1-5
CDR3 length: 11
D gene: -
CDR3 protein: ASSLTGVQPQH

V gene: TRBV3-1/TRBV3-2
J gene: TRBJ2-5
CDR3 length: 12
D gene: -
CDR3 protein: ASSQTPLSGTQY

V gene: TRBV5-1
J gene: TRBJ2-7
CDR3 length: 14
D gene: TRBD2
CDR3 protein: ASSWGLAGGSYEQY

V gene: TRBV7-9
J gene: TRBJ1-2
CDR3 length: 13
D gene: TRBD1
CDR3 protein: ASRDSRDRVPGYT

V gene: TRBV20-1
J gene: TRBJ2-3
CDR3 length: 9
D gene: -
CDR3 protein: SARAGDTQY

V gene: TRBV7-9
J gene: TRBJ1-1
CDR3 length: 12
D gene: -
CDR3 protein: ASRTEGTNTEAF

V gene: TRBV11-2
J gene: TRBJ2-1
CDR3 length: 11
D gene: -
CDR3 protein: ASSLDRGNEQF

V gene: TRBV24-1
J gene: TRBJ2-7
CDR3 length: 14
D gene: TRBD1
CDR3 protein: ATSDPGTGASYEQY

V gene: TRBV6-5
J gene: TRBJ1-1
CDR3 length: 11
D gene: -
CDR3 protein: ASRQTMNTEAF

V gene: TRBV11-2
J gene: TRBJ1-2
CDR3 length: 14
D gene: TRBD1
CDR3 protein: ASSPTGTGERDGYT

V gene: TRBV5-6
J gene: TRBJ1-4
CDR3 length: 12
D gene: TRBD1
CDR3 protein: ASSPDRANEKLF

V gene: TRBV30
J gene: TRBJ1-5
CDR3 length: 11
D gene: -
CDR3 protein: AWSPRGGQPQH

V gene: TRBV18
J gene: TRBJ1-2
CDR3 length: 13
D gene: TRBD1
CDR3 protein: ASSLGTDTNYGYT

V gene: TRBV7-9
J gene: TRBJ1-6
CDR3 length: 12
D gene: TRBD1
CDR3 protein: ASSSTGRQAPLH

V gene: TRBV3-1/TRBV3-2
J gene: TRBJ1-6
CDR3 length: 11
D gene: -
CDR3 protein: ASGDAYNSPLH

V gene: TRBV19
J gene: TRBJ1-5
CDR3 length: 14
D gene: TRBD1
CDR3 protein: ASSTPDRGNNQPQH

V gene: TRBV10-3
J gene: TRBJ1-1
CDR3 length: 12
D gene: -
CDR3 protein: AISRQGTNTEAF

V gene: TRBV11-3
J gene: TRBJ2-1
CDR3 length: 13
D gene: TRBD2
CDR3 protein: ASRKGTSGEDEQF

V gene: TRBV30
J gene: TRBJ1-2
CDR3 length: 11
D gene: -
CDR3 protein: AWSVAQHYGYT

V gene: TRBV6-2/TRBV6-3
J gene: TRBJ2-7
CDR3 length: 10
D gene: TRBD1
CDR3 protein: ASSQGAGEQY

V gene: TRBV4-1
J gene: TRBJ2-2
CDR3 length: 17
D gene: TRBD1
CDR3 protein: ASSQDRDRVAANTGELF

V gene: TRBV7-9
J gene: TRBJ1-5
CDR3 length: 10
D gene: -
CDR3 protein: ASSFHNQPQH

V gene: TRBV7-2
J gene: TRBJ2-3
CDR3 length: 13
D gene: TRBD2
CDR3 protein: ASSLDVLAGGTQY

V gene: TRBV25-1
J gene: TRBJ2-1
CDR3 length: 11
D gene: -
CDR3 protein: ASRKGGYNEQF